A selection of T cell receptor beta chains follows, all from one sample in a study of cytomegalovirus exposure and HLA in healthy donors. This table comes from immunoSEQ multiplex PCR, and its TCRdb copy is limited to in-frame clones, with some not included. This table has some 180,000 clones, around nine tenths appearing once. The sequenced sample was PBMCs. The receptor set was obtained from a man aged 25 to 45 in good health and CMV-seropositive. Each CDR3 is given with its conserved first and last residue. Fields, in order: D gene, V gene, J gene, clone size, CDR3 protein, CDR3 DNA. D genes are given only for firm matches. Clone size is given for some rows only: seen once, a few or many times, or a class if the clone is expanded.

TRBD1	TRBV5-1	TRBJ2-7	.	CASSLALAGGHEQYF	TGCGCCAGCAGCTTGGCCCTGGCAGGGGGACACGAGCAGTACTTC
.	TRBV2	TRBJ2-3	.	CASRGTAGSSQYF	TGTGCCAGCAGAGGGACCGCTGGGTCTTCGCAGTATTTT
.	TRBV6-4	TRBJ2-2	.	CASKTDANTGELFF	TGTGCCAGCAAAACGGATGCGAACACCGGGGAGCTGTTTTTT
.	TRBV2	TRBJ2-7	.	CASRVGGYEQYF	TGTGCCAGCAGGGTAGGAGGTTACGAGCAGTACTTC
.	TRBV19	TRBJ2-2	few	CASRMGIPGELFF	TGTGCCAGTAGAATGGGGATTCCCGGGGAGCTGTTTTTT
TRBD2	TRBV11-2	TRBJ2-2	.	CASSLLAGNTGELFF	TGTGCCAGCAGCTTACTAGCGGGTAACACCGGGGAGCTGTTTTTT
.	TRBV7-9	TRBJ1-1	.	CASSQPQGWAFF	TGTGCCAGCAGCCAACCACAGGGTTGGGCTTTCTTT
.	TRBV2	TRBJ2-7	.	CASSQVQPVSEQYF	TGTGCCAGCAGTCAAGTACAGCCTGTCAGCGAGCAGTACTTC
.	TRBV6-6	TRBJ1-2	.	CASRAGGPNYGYTF	TGTGCCAGCAGAGCGGGGGGCCCCAACTATGGCTACACCTTC
.	TRBV6-4	TRBJ2-1	many	CASSEGDGYNEQFF	TGTGCCAGCAGTGAGGGAGATGGCTACAATGAGCAGTTCTTC
TRBD1	TRBV5-1	TRBJ2-1	.	CASSPGQGLNEQFF	TGCGCCAGCAGCCCAGGACAGGGTCTGAATGAGCAGTTCTTC
.	TRBV7-6	TRBJ2-7	.	CASSLAPDTAYEQYF	TGTGCCAGCAGCTTAGCCCCGGACACAGCCTACGAGCAGTACTTC
TRBD2	TRBV5-4	TRBJ2-1	.	CASSFRTSGGPGEQFF	TGTGCCAGCAGCTTCCGGACTAGCGGGGGCCCAGGGGAGCAGTTCTTC
TRBD1	TRBV2	TRBJ1-2	.	CASSTDRGRGYTF	TGTGCCAGCAGTACGGACAGGGGACGCGGCTACACCTTC
.	TRBV9	TRBJ2-1	.	CASSAPGLSSYNEQFF	TGTGCCAGCAGCGCGCCCGGCCTCAGCTCCTACAATGAGCAGTTCTTC
.	TRBV10-3	TRBJ2-7	.	CAISELDTYEQYF	TGTGCCATCAGTGAGCTGGATACCTACGAGCAGTACTTC
.	TRBV6-7	TRBJ2-3	.	CARIRVTDTQYF	TGTGCTCGGATACGGGTCACAGATACGCAGTATTTT
TRBD2	TRBV9	TRBJ2-7	.	CASSDGTSGAYEQYF	TGTGCCAGCAGCGACGGGACTAGCGGAGCCTACGAGCAGTACTTC
.	TRBV23-1	TRBJ2-1	.	CASSQPGRSYNEQFF	TGCGCCAGCAGTCAACCCGGGAGATCCTACAATGAGCAGTTCTTC
TRBD1	TRBV5-8	TRBJ2-2	.	CASSLLQGVMVGELFF	TGTGCCAGCAGCTTGCTACAGGGGGTAATGGTCGGGGAGCTGTTTTTT
TRBD1	TRBV15	TRBJ2-5	.	CATSSRQGRETQYF	TGTGCCACCAGCTCAAGACAGGGGCGAGAGACCCAGTACTTC
TRBD2	TRBV5-1	TRBJ2-5	.	CASSASGSRETQYF	TGCGCCAGCTCGGCTAGCGGGAGTCGAGAGACCCAGTACTTC
.	TRBV5-4	TRBJ2-3	.	CASSMRDRRTDTQYF	TGTGCCAGCAGCATGAGGGACCGTCGCACAGATACGCAGTATTTT
TRBD1	TRBV5-6	TRBJ2-7	.	CASSPRQGDSYEQYF	TGTGCCAGCAGCCCCCGGCAGGGGGATTCCTACGAGCAGTACTTC
.	TRBV28	TRBJ1-1	.	CASSLRGGNTEAFF	TGTGCCAGCAGTTTAAGGGGGGGGAACACTGAAGCTTTCTTT
.	TRBV9	TRBJ1-2	.	CASSALLGVKGYTF	TGTGCCAGCAGCGCCCTCCTGGGGGTAAAGGGCTACACCTTC
.	TRBV19	TRBJ2-5	.	CASSRTIQETQYF	TGTGCCAGTAGTAGGACTATTCAAGAGACCCAGTACTTC
.	TRBV2	TRBJ2-7	.	CASRGTTPGVQYF	TGTGCCAGCAGGGGAACGACGCCAGGCGTGCAGTACTTC
.	TRBV19	TRBJ2-7	.	CATGPGAVSYEQYF	TGTGCCACCGGGCCCGGGGCCGTCTCCTACGAGCAGTACTTC
TRBD1	TRBV7-2	TRBJ1-2	.	CASSFLRDRVGGYTF	TGTGCCAGCAGCTTCCTAAGGGACAGGGTCGGCGGCTACACCTTC
.	TRBV15	TRBJ2-7	.	CATSTYPNYEQYF	TGTGCCACCAGCACATATCCTAACTACGAGCAGTACTTC
.	TRBV2	TRBJ1-5	.	CASTLNTRHSNQPQHF	TGTGCCAGCACACTTAACACCCGACATAGCAATCAGCCCCAGCATTTT